This T cell receptor beta chain was sequenced for a study of CD8 T cells in ankylosing spondylitis. Whole-study findings and limits: Reportedly, significant enrichment of disease-linked clones occurred in matched ankylosing spondylitis synovial fluid. A TCR beta motif made of 7 to 9 highly homologous variants seemed typical of ankylosing spondylitis blood. Peripheral blood samples showed relatively rare disease-linked clones, and these clones were CD8+. Some motif variants were previously reported in reactive arthritis synovial fluid and blood.

Details on this clonotype: Its specificity is unknown.

TCRdb recomputed calls from the 5' RACE reads with MiXCR, one row per CDR3 protein. This table has 100,000 to 150,000 distinct CDR3 sequences, roughly 6.6% appearing once. The receptor was isolated from a male donor with ankylosing spondylitis or in good health (not recorded which). The sequenced sample was blood, either unsorted or a sorted T cell fraction (not recorded which).

CDR3 amino acids: CASSFEGAVKLFF. The CDR3 DNA follows: TGCGCCAGCAGCTTTGAAGGGGCGGTAAAACTGTTTTTT. V gene TRBV5-1 combines with J gene TRBJ1-4, with a weak D call TRBD1 (5 bases). This CDR3 region has 13 residues. CDR1 and CDR2 from the germline V gene are SGHRS and YFSETQ. Trimming left V 2 bases short and J 10 bases short, with 12 bases between. Full variable domain (missing parts from reference TRBV5-1 and TRBJ1-4): KAGVTQTPRYLIKTRGQQVTLSCSPISGHRSVSWYQQTPGQGLQFLFEYFSETQRNKGNFPGRFSGRQFSNSRSEMNVSTLELGDSALYLCASSFEGAVKLFFGSGTQLSVL.